One and the same sample provided the 24 T cell receptor beta chains below, sequenced in a study of T-cell memory formation after mild COVID-19. Each CDR3 protein is one row after TCRdb ran MiXCR on the 5' RACE reads. Of roughly 310,000 distinct CDR3 sequences detected, 15% to 20% appear once; the ten largest clones hold about a fifth. The specimen was PBMCs or a T cell subset sorted from them (not recorded which). All receptors derive from a man between 18 and 29 years old who had mild COVID-19 (a few samples of this study predate the infection). Cell type and time point are not known.

This clonotype was counted between two and nine times. This chain uses TRBV5-1 with TRBJ1-1, with TRBD1 as a possible D gene (5 bases). The CDR3 sequence is 14 residues long. Germline CDR1 reads SGHRS; CDR2 reads YFSETQ. The V end lost 2 bases, the J end lost 4 bases, and 12 bases lay between the germline ends. The CDR3 loop reads CASSFGHGGTEAFF. CDR3 DNA sequence: TGCGCCAGCAGCTTTGGACACGGTGGCACTGAAGCTTTCTTT.

The sample holds a few counts of this clonotype. This chain joins TRBV12-3 or TRBV12-4 and TRBJ1-5, with 7 bases fitting TRBD1. This CDR3 comprises 20 residues. V trimming: 6 bases; J trimming: 0 bases; junction bases outside the gene matches: 20. CDR3 residues: CASSFNSSPGTEYSNQPQHF. CDR3 in DNA: TGTGCCAGCAGCTTTAACTCGAGCCCCGGGACAGAATATAGCAATCAGCCCCAGCATTTT.

J is TRBJ2-7 and V is TRBV4-2; 8 positions agree with TRBD1. Germline V lookup: CDR1 LGHNA, CDR2 YNFKEQ. The V gene end was trimmed by 4 bases and the J gene end by 2 bases; junction bases not matched to a gene: 7. The CDR3 is 15 residues long. CDR3 in DNA: TGTGCCAGCAGCCTCGGGACAGGCCGTACCTACGAGCAGTACTTC. Its translation is CASSLGTGRTYEQYF.

The rearrangement uses TRBV5-1 and TRBJ2-2; 8 bases are shared with TRBD1. CDR3 length equals 16 residues. Germline assignment: CDR1 SGHRS and CDR2 YFSETQ. The trim removed 4 bases at V and 0 bases at J, leaving 5 bases unmatched. CDR3 sequence reads: CASSTPGQANTGELFF. In DNA form, the CDR3 reads TGCGCCAGCAGCACGCCGGGACAGGCGAACACCGGGGAGCTGTTTTTT.

The rearrangement joins TRBV3-1 to TRBJ2-5; D gene unclear. Trimming cost V 1 base and J 5 bases, with 11 bases left between them. CDR1 and CDR2 from the germline V gene are LGHDT and YNNKEL (reference sequence). The CDR3 sequence is 14 residues long. This chain's CDR3 is CASSQGVSRETQYF. The CDR3 region has the DNA TGTGCCAGCAGCCAAGGGGTTAGTAGGGAGACCCAGTACTTC.

This clonotype was detected only a few times. The rearrangement uses TRBV7-2 and TRBJ1-5; D unresolved. Trimming removed 2 bases at V and 0 bases at J, with 8 bases between. Germline CDR1 and CDR2: SGHTA and FQGNSA. CDR3 length equals 15 residues. Here the CDR3 DNA reads TGTGCCAGCAGCTTATTCTATAATAGCAATCAGCCCCAGCATTTT. Its translation is CASSLFYNSNQPQHF.

The genes are TRBV5-4 and TRBJ2-1, with TRBD2 matching 8 bases. Germline V gene data show CDR1 as SGHNT and CDR2 as YYREEE (reference sequence). The CDR3 length is 17 residues. J was trimmed by 9 bases and V by 1 base; bases with no gene match: 15. The CDR3 sequence: CASSLTGRGGQGAEQFF. CDR3 DNA sequence: TGTGCCAGCAGCTTGACGGGCCGGGGGGGCCAAGGTGCTGAGCAGTTCTTC.

This clonotype was seen a few times. The V gene is TRBV24-1, the J gene TRBJ2-3, with TRBD2 matching over 13 bases. V lost 3 bases, J lost 5 bases, and 4 bases stayed unmatched. The CDR3 is made up of 16 amino acids. Per germline, CDR1 KGHDR and CDR2 SFDVKD. The CDR3 reads CATSDPTSGGGDTQYF. CDR3 sequence (DNA): TGTGCCACCAGTGATCCTACTAGCGGGGGGGGAGATACGCAGTATTTT.

This rearrangement joins TRBV10-1 to TRBJ2-5, with 7 bases aligning to TRBD1. Germline V gives CDR1 WNHNN, CDR2 SYGVQD (reference sequence). CDR3 length equals 13 residues. The J segment lost 4 bases and the V segment lost 4 bases, leaving 3 bases of the junction unmatched. CDR3 nucleotides: TGCGCCAGCAGTGGCTGGACAGGAGAGACCCAGTACTTC. Its protein is CASSGWTGETQYF.

This clonotype was counted between two and nine times. The chain uses TRBV5-1 and TRBJ2-1; D gene unclear. The V gene's germline CDR1 is SGHRS and CDR2 YFSETQ. Trimming pared 1 base from V and 4 bases from J, leaving 9 bases between. The CDR3 sequence is 14 residues long. CDR3 protein: CASSLSAQYNEQFF. As DNA, the CDR3 is TGCGCCAGCAGCTTGTCGGCCCAGTACAATGAGCAGTTCTTC.

This clonotype was counted a few times. The V and J genes are TRBV5-5 and TRBJ1-1; the D is unclear. CDR3 length: 15 residues. Germline values: CDR1 SGHKS, CDR2 YYEKEE (reference sequence). V was cut by 3 bases and J by 4 bases, with 16 bases left in between. The CDR3 DNA follows: TGTGCCAGCAGCTGGCGAATAGGGTTCGGCACTGAAGCTTTCTTT. Encoded protein: CASSWRIGFGTEAFF.

There are a few counts of this clonotype. The gene calls are TRBV14 and TRBJ2-1; 9 bases fit TRBD2. The CDR3 length is 15 residues. V shed 4 bases and J 8 bases; nucleotides not matched to a gene: 9. Germline CDR1 SGHDN, CDR2 FVKESK. The CDR3: CASSRFGTSFDEQFF. In DNA form, the CDR3 reads TGTGCCAGCAGCCGATTCGGGACTAGCTTCGATGAGCAGTTCTTC.

This clonotype was observed a handful of times. The CDR3 reads CASSQASSGLVNEKLFF. The CDR3 coding sequence is TGCGCCAGCAGCCAGGCCTCGTCGGGCCTAGTTAATGAAAAACTGTTTTTT. This rearrangement joins TRBV4-3 to TRBJ1-4; unclear D gene. The CDR3 spans 17 residues. V shed 3 bases and J shed 4 bases, with 18 bases lying between them. The germline CDR1 and CDR2 sequences are LGHNA and YSLEER.

This clonotype occurred many times. The chain carries TRBV7-2 and TRBJ1-3; TRBD1 might be the D (5 bases). The CDR3 is 16 amino acids. Germline CDR1 and CDR2: SGHTA and FQGNSA. Trimming stripped 5 bases from V and 0 bases from J, with 14 bases between. The CDR3 spells CASSPGTAISGNTIYF. CDR3 DNA sequence: TGTGCCAGCAGCCCTGGGACGGCGATCTCTGGAAACACCATATATTTT. Supplemented by reference TRBV7-2 and TRBJ1-3, the full variable domain reads GAGVSQSPSNKVTEKGKDVELRCDPISGHTALYWYRQSLGQGLEFLIYFQGNSAPDKSGLPSDRFSAERTGGSVSTLTIQRTQQEDSAVYLCASSPGTAISGNTIYFGEGSWLTVV.

V and J are TRBV11-2 and TRBJ1-6, with no clear D. CDR1 and CDR2 from the germline V gene are SGHAT and FQNNGV. The CDR3 extends over 16 amino acids. The V gene lost 5 bases and the J gene lost 1 base, with 12 bases spanning the gap. The CDR3 reads CASSLSRHSYNSPLHF. The DNA for the CDR3 is TGTGCCAGCAGCCTCAGCCGACATTCCTATAATTCACCCCTCCACTTT.

V is TRBV18 and J is TRBJ2-1, with D maybe TRBD2 (5 bases). Germline V gives CDR1 KGHSH, CDR2 LQKENI. The V and J ends lost 4 bases and 0 bases respectively, with 19 bases between them. CDR3 length equals 18 residues. As DNA, the CDR3 is TGTGCCAGCTCACGAGGCGGGCGTCGTATGTTCTCCTACAATGAGCAGTTCTTC. This codes for CASSRGGRRMFSYNEQFF.

This rearrangement joins TRBV6-5 to TRBJ2-5, with D possibly matching TRBD2 (7 bases). This CDR3 has 16 amino acids. Per germline, CDR1 MNHEY and CDR2 SVGAGI. V gave up 6 bases and J gave up 5 bases, with 22 bases separating them. This chain's CDR3 is CASSTYRDGRRETQYF. CDR3 nucleotide sequence: TGTGCCAGCAGCACCTACAGGGACGGGAGGAGGGAGACCCAGTACTTC.

This clonotype has more than one count but fewer than ten. The chain carries TRBV7-6 and TRBJ2-5; 12 bases are shared with TRBD2. The CDR3 contains 18 residues. With V trimmed by 5 bases and J by 6 bases, 16 bases remained unmatched. Per the germline V gene, CDR1 is SGHVS and CDR2 is FNYEAQ. This CDR3 is CASSPAKLLAGGVKTQYF. As DNA, the CDR3 is TGTGCCAGCAGCCCGGCGAAATTACTAGCGGGGGGCGTGAAGACCCAGTACTTC.

This clonotype was counted between two and nine times. V gene TRBV7-9 combines with J gene TRBJ2-5; no definite D call. Trimming shortened V by 1 base and J by 5 bases, and 14 bases separated the two germline ends. The V gene's germline CDR1 is SEHNR and CDR2 FQNEAQ (reference sequence). The CDR3 is made up of 15 amino acids. The CDR3 bases are TGTGCCAGCAGCTTAGTAGTTCGTGGGGTGGAGACCCAGTACTTC. Translating it yields CASSLVVRGVETQYF. Looking up the rest from reference TRBV7-9 and TRBJ2-5 gives the full variable domain: DTGVSQNPRHKITKRGQNVTFRCDPISEHNRLYWYRQTLGQGPEFLTYFQNEAQLEKSRLLSDRFSAERPKGSFSTLEIQRTEQGDSAMYLCASSLVVRGVETQYFGPGTRLLVL.

In this sample, this clonotype turned up many times. The rearrangement joins TRBV4-1 to TRBJ2-2, with TRBD2 matching over 12 bases. The CDR3 has 17 residues. The germline V gene encodes CDR1 MGHRA and CDR2 YSYEKL. J gave up 3 bases and V 4 bases, and 6 bases lay outside the gene matches. CDR3 sequence: CASSPGLAGIYTGELFF. The CDR3 DNA reads TGCGCCAGCAGCCCAGGACTAGCGGGGATTTACACCGGGGAGCTGTTTTTT.

This chain's CDR3 is CASRHTGGSETQYF. CDR3 nucleotide sequence: TGTGCCAGCAGGCATACAGGGGGTTCGGAGACCCAGTACTTC. The gene calls are TRBV6-2 or TRBV6-3 and TRBJ2-5; 8 bases are shared with TRBD1. Trimming took 6 bases from V and 5 from J; bases not matched to a gene: 8. CDR1 and CDR2 (germline): MNHEY, SVGEGT. The CDR3 covers 14 residues.

This clonotype was seen a few times. The chain carries TRBV5-6 and TRBJ1-1; D is undetermined. The CDR3 covers 12 residues. The germline CDR1 and CDR2 sequences are SGHDT and YYEEEE. The V end lost 2 bases, the J end lost 5 bases, and 7 bases lay between the germline ends. The CDR3 sequence is CASSFRWTEAFF. The CDR3 DNA follows: TGTGCCAGCAGCTTTAGGTGGACTGAAGCTTTCTTT.

This chain links TRBV10-3 with TRBJ2-4; a weak D match, TRBD2 (5 bases). This CDR3 has 16 amino acids. Germline-derived CDR1 and CDR2 are ENHRY and SYGVKD. V lost 1 base and J 6 bases, leaving 16 bases between the germline ends. CDR3 DNA sequence: TGTGCCATCAGTGAGTACAACAGCGGATCAGGAAACATTCAGTACTTC. Protein: CAISEYNSGSGNIQYF.

V gene TRBV24-1 combines with J gene TRBJ1-3; 10 bases match TRBD1. J lost 8 bases, V lost 2 bases, and 2 bases had no gene match. This CDR3 has 14 amino acids. The germline CDR1 and CDR2 sequences are KGHDR and SFDVKD. The CDR3: CATSDSGTGDTIYF. The CDR3, as DNA: TGTGCCACCAGTGATTCTGGGACAGGGGACACCATATATTTT.